The 8 T cell receptor beta chains presented below share a single source sample, sequenced in a study of blood T cell repertoires in COVID-19. Generated by immunoSEQ multiplex PCR, the TCRdb table keeps only in-frame clones and is missing some. The repertoire consists of more than 95,000 clones, with 65% to 85% occurring once and the leading ten covering about a sixth. Source material: peripheral blood. The origin of the receptors is a man aged 25-40 years with COVID-19, enrolled during active disease.

For the CDR3, the DNA is TGTGCCAGCAGACTACAAGGGGGCTATGGGGCCAACGTCCTGACTTTC. This sequence encodes CASRLQGGYGANVLTF. V is TRBV27 and J is TRBJ2-6; 7 bases map to TRBD1. The CDR3 sequence is 16 residues long. Per germline, CDR1 MNHEY and CDR2 SMNVEV (reference sequence). Trimming removed 6 bases from V and 3 bases from J; junction bases left unmatched: 8.

This chain uses TRBV21-1 with TRBJ2-4; the D call of TRBD2 is as the table states it, not checked on the DNA. TRBV21-1 is reported as a pseudogene. This CDR3 comprises 18 residues. The CDR3 region is CASSWGGVPDQAKNIQYF. DNA for the CDR3: TGTGCCAGCAGCTGGGGGGGAGTCCCGGATCAAGCCAAAAACATTCAGTACTTC.

This clone was seen a handful of times. The gene calls are TRBV28 and TRBJ2-5; tentatively, D is TRBD1 (5 bases). CDR1 MDHEN and CDR2 SYDVKM come from the germline V gene. Trimming stripped 0 bases from V and 0 bases from J, with 5 bases between. The CDR3 has 14 residues. In nucleotides, the CDR3 is TGTGCCAGCAGTTTATGGGGGCACCAAGAGACCCAGTACTTC. Protein sequence: CASSLWGHQETQYF.

This clone was counted between two and nine times. J is TRBJ2-2 and V is TRBV6-1; 9 bases match TRBD2. V lost 1 base to trimming and J lost 5 bases; unmatched junction nucleotides: 5. The V gene's germline CDR1 is MNHNS and CDR2 SASEGT. The CDR3 spans 16 residues. For the CDR3, the DNA is TGTGCCAGCAGTGAAGTGGCGGGAGGGGGTACCGGGGAGCTGTTTTTT. This codes for CASSEVAGGGTGELFF.

This clone appeared once. The chain couples TRBV29-1 to TRBJ2-7; D is possibly TRBD1 (6 bases). This CDR3 is built from 13 residues. Trimming shortened V by 7 bases and J by 2 bases, and 15 bases separated the two germline ends. Germline assignment: CDR1 SQVTM and CDR2 ANQGSEA. CDR3 amino acids: CSAQQDSTYEQYF. CDR3 DNA sequence: TGCAGCGCCCAGCAGGACAGTACCTACGAGCAGTACTTC.

This chain joins TRBV4-2 and TRBJ2-5; TRBD2 aligns across 10 bases. Germline values: CDR1 LGHNA, CDR2 YNFKEQ. The V segment lost 4 bases and the J segment 2 bases; nucleotides outside the gene matches: 4. The length of the CDR3 is 15 residues. In nucleotides, the CDR3 is TGTGCCAGCAGCCCCCAGCGGGGGGGTCAAGAGACCCAGTACTTC. This sequence encodes CASSPQRGGQETQYF.

The sample holds a few counts of this clone. This chain joins TRBV5-1 and TRBJ2-2, with 10 bases aligning to TRBD1. Losses at the gene ends were 3 bases for V and 7 bases for J; bases not matched to a gene: 12. Germline V gene data show CDR1 as SGHRS and CDR2 as YFSETQ. CDR3 size: 17 residues. Here the CDR3 DNA reads TGCGCCAGCAGCTCACCCCGGGACAGGGGCGGTGACGGGGAGCTGTTTTTT. Residues: CASSSPRDRGGDGELFF.

V is TRBV27 and J is TRBJ2-7; 12 bases are a match to TRBD1. CDR3 length: 15 amino acids. V was clipped by 10 bases and J by 4 bases; unmatched bases: 11. CDR1 MNHEY and CDR2 SMNVEV come from the germline V gene (reference sequence). The CDR3: CAKTTSGQGAYEQYF. The DNA of the CDR3 is TGTGCCAAGACCACCTCGGGACAGGGGGCTTACGAGCAGTACTTC.